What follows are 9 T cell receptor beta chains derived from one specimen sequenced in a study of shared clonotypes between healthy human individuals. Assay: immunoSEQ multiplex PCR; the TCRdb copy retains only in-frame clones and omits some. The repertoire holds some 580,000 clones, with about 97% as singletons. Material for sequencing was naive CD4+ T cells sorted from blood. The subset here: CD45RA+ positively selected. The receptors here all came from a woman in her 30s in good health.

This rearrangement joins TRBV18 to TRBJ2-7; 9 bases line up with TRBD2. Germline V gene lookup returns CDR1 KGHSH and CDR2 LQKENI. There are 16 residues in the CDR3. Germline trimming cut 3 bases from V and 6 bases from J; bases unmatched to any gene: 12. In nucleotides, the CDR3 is TGTGCCAGCTCACCTCGATCTGGCGGGAGGGCCACCGAGCAGTACTTC. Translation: CASSPRSGGRATEQYF.

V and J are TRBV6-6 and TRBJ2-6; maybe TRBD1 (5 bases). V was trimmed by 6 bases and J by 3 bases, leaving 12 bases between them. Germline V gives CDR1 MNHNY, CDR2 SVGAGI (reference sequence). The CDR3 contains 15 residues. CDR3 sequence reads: CASRQEFFGANVLTF. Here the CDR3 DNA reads TGTGCCAGCAGACAGGAGTTCTTTGGGGCCAACGTCCTGACTTTC.

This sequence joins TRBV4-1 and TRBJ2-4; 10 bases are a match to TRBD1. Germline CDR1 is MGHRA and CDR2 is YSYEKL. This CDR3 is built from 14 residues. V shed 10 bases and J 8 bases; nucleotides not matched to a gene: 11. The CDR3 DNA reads TGCGCCACCTCCCGGGACAGGGGTGCTGACATTCAGTACTTC. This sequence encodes CATSRDRGADIQYF.

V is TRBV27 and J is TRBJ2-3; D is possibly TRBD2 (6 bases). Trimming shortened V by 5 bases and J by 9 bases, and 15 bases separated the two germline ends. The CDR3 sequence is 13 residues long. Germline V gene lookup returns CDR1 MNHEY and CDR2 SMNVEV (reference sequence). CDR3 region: CASSPSLLATQYF. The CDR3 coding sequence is TGTGCCAGCAGTCCTTCCCTCCTAGCGACGCAGTATTTT.

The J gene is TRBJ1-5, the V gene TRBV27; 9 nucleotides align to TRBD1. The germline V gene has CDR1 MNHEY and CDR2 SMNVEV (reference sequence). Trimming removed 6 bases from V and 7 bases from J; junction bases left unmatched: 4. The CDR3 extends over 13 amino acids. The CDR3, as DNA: TGTGCCAGCAGCTGGGACAGGGTCCAGCCCCAGCATTTT. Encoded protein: CASSWDRVQPQHF.

The CDR3 is CASSKVAGGYNEQFF. The CDR3, as DNA: TGTGCCAGCAGCAAGGTAGCGGGAGGGTACAATGAGCAGTTCTTC. The V and J genes are TRBV7-9 and TRBJ2-1; 11 nucleotides match TRBD2. Unmatched junction bases numbered 4, after V lost 5 bases and J lost 4 bases. Looked up from germline, CDR1 is SEHNR and CDR2 is FQNEAQ (reference sequence). The CDR3 covers 15 residues.

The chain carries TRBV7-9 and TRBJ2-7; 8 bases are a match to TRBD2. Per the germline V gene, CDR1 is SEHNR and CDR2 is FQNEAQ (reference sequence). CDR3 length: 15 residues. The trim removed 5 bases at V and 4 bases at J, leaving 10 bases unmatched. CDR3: CASSVLTGGLYEQYF. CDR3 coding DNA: TGTGCCAGCAGCGTTCTCACGGGAGGGTTATACGAGCAGTACTTC.

Here the CDR3 DNA reads TGCAGCGTAACCCCAGAAGTGTGGTATGGCTACACCTTC. Translated: CSVTPEVWYGYTF. The chain has TRBV29-1 and TRBJ1-2; unclear D gene. The germline V and J ends were trimmed by 6 bases and 5 bases, with 16 bases remaining between them. Germline lookup yields CDR1 SQVTM and CDR2 ANQGSEA. The CDR3 has 13 residues.

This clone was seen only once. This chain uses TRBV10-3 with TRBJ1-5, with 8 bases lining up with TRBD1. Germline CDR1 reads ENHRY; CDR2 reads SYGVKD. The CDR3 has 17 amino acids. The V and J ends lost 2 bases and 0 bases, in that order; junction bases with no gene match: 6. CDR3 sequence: CAISESSGGGSNQPQHF. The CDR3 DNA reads TGTGCCATCAGTGAGAGTTCAGGGGGCGGTAGCAATCAGCCCCAGCATTTT.